These 26 T cell receptor beta chains were all obtained from the same sample, sequenced in a study of post-analysis software for immune sequencing data. Broader study findings: With TRBV5-6, TRBV5-1 and TRBV20-1 included, 5 or 6 TRBV segments were more frequent in patients than in controls.

TCR beta cDNA libraries had unique molecular identifiers. TCRdb re-called the PCR reads through MiXCR, storing one row per CDR3 protein. The sample records 750,000 to 950,000 distinct CDR3 sequences, approximately 53% being singletons. What these receptors recognize is not known. Sequenced input: blood. These receptors were obtained from a girl between 5 and 17 years old with multiple sclerosis.

V is TRBV4-1 and J is TRBJ1-5, with 10 bases aligning to TRBD1. The trim removed 3 bases at V and 7 bases at J, leaving 9 bases unmatched. Per germline, CDR1 MGHRA and CDR2 YSYEKL. This CDR3 region has 16 residues. This CDR3 is CASSQGQGSGAQPQHF. DNA for the CDR3: TGCGCCAGCAGCCAGGGACAGGGGTCGGGAGCCCAGCCCCAGCATTTT.

This chain connects TRBV29-1 to TRBJ1-1; D is perhaps TRBD1 (6 bases). V lost 5 bases and J 1 base, leaving 8 bases between the germline ends. This CDR3 has 12 amino acids. Germline CDR1 is SQVTM and CDR2 is ANQGSEA. The CDR3 DNA reads as TGCAGCGTTAAACAGGGGAACACTGAAGCTTTCTTT. Translating gives CSVKQGNTEAFF.

V usage is TRBV29-1 and J usage is TRBJ2-3, with D hard to call. V was pared by 8 bases and J by 4 bases, with 13 bases between. Germline V gene sequence: CDR1 SQVTM, CDR2 ANQGSEA. CDR3 length: 12 residues. The CDR3 DNA reads TGCAGCTCCCTCGGAGTTGCAGATACGCAGTATTTT. This encodes CSSLGVADTQYF.

As concerns this clonotype: An end of the junction differs from the germline gene, which may be a read error. This chain joins TRBV12-3 or TRBV12-4 and TRBJ1-2; 7 positions match TRBD1. This CDR3 contains 14 residues. As DNA, the CDR3 is TGTGTCAGCAGGGTCACAGGGGAGGAGTATGGCTACACCTTC. Translated, it gives CVSRVTGEEYGYTF.

The chain combines TRBV6-5 with TRBJ2-1, with TRBD2 as a possible D gene (7 bases). V shed 2 bases and J shed 10 bases, with 18 bases lying between them. The V gene's germline CDR1 is MNHEY and CDR2 SVGAGI. This CDR3 spans 15 amino acids. The CDR3 spells CASSYAGASVAEQFF. The DNA for the CDR3 is TGTGCCAGCAGTTACGCGGGGGCCTCGGTGGCGGAGCAGTTCTTC.

The chain recombines TRBV5-1 with TRBJ2-5; D is perhaps TRBD1 or TRBD2 (5 bases each). The V end lost 2 bases, the J end lost 5 bases, and 13 bases lay between the germline ends. The CDR3 consists of 14 residues. Per the germline V gene, CDR1 is SGHRS and CDR2 is YFSETQ. The CDR3 bases are TGCGCCAGCAGCTTCTGGGGGAAATCGGAGACCCAGTACTTC. This translates into CASSFWGKSETQYF. Based on the CDR3 plus reference TRBV5-1 and TRBJ2-5, the full variable domain is KAGVTQTPRYLIKTRGQQVTLSCSPISGHRSVSWYQQTPGQGLQFLFEYFSETQRNKGNFPGRFSGRQFSNSRSEMNVSTLELGDSALYLCASSFWGKSETQYFGPGTRLLVL.

The V and J genes are TRBV6-5 and TRBJ2-3, with D perhaps TRBD1 (5 bases). The germline gives CDR1 MNHEY, CDR2 SVGAGI. The ends were cut back, 0 bases at V and 2 bases at J, with 9 bases in the middle. There are 15 residues in the CDR3. The CDR3 is CASSYSAGNTDTQYF. The CDR3 coding sequence is TGTGCCAGCAGTTACTCAGCAGGGAACACAGATACGCAGTATTTT.

The chain uses TRBV6-5 and TRBJ2-5; D remains ambiguous. This CDR3 is 15 amino acids long. Germline values: CDR1 MNHEY, CDR2 SVGAGI. The ends were cut back, 5 bases at V and 1 base at J, with 14 bases in the middle. The CDR3 loop is CASSLSRVSQETQYF. The CDR3 DNA reads as TGTGCCAGCAGTCTAAGTAGGGTTAGCCAAGAGACCCAGTACTTC.

This clonotype appeared once. At one end the junction does not follow the germline gene, possibly because of a read error. The rearrangement joins TRBV7-7 to TRBJ2-1, with 7 nucleotides matching TRBD2. The CDR3 spans 15 residues. CDR1 and CDR2 from the germline V gene are SSHAT and FNYEAQ (reference sequence). This CDR3 is CASSLSSGNYNEQFF. The CDR3 DNA is TGTGCTAGCAGCTTATCTAGCGGAAACTACAATGAGCAGTTCTTC. The variable domain in full, completed from reference TRBV7-7 and TRBJ2-1, reads GAGVSQSPRYKVTKRGQDVTLRCDPISSHATLYWYQQALGQGPEFLTYFNYEAQPDKSGLPSDRFSAERPEGSISTLTIQRTEQRDSAMYRCASSLSSGNYNEQFFGPGTRLTVL.

A few counts support this clonotype. The chain uses TRBV29-1 and TRBJ1-1, with D unclear. Trimming shortened V by 4 bases and J by 2 bases, and 11 bases separated the two germline ends. CDR3 size: 13 residues. Germline CDR1 and CDR2: SQVTM and ANQGSEA. Here the CDR3 reads CSVGTAANTEAFF. The CDR3 DNA is TGCAGCGTTGGGACCGCCGCTAACACTGAAGCTTTCTTT.

Worth noting for this clonotype: A junction end diverges from the germline sequence, so it may reflect a read error. The V and J genes are TRBV29-1 and TRBJ2-3, with D unresolved. This CDR3 spans 14 amino acids. Germline V CDR1 and CDR2: SQVTM, ANQGSEA. Written as DNA, the CDR3 is TGCAGCGTCGAAGAGCTAATACCTCGGGTTACGCAGTATTTT. This sequence encodes CSVEELIPRVTQYF.

Turning to this clonotype: At one end the junction does not follow the germline gene, possibly because of a read error. The chain combines TRBV7-7 with TRBJ1-2, with 8 nucleotides matching TRBD1. Germline V lookup: CDR1 SSHAT, CDR2 FNYEAQ (reference sequence). CDR3 length: 16 residues. In DNA, the CDR3 is TGTGCTAGCAGCTTAGCGTTGGGACAGGACAACTATGGCTACACCTTC. Its protein is CASSLALGQDNYGYTF.

The V gene is TRBV6-5, the J gene TRBJ2-1, with a tentative D call TRBD1 (6 bases). The CDR3 is 12 residues long. Trimming shortened V by 7 bases and J by 6 bases, and 10 bases separated the two germline ends. CDR1 is MNHEY and CDR2 is SVGAGI in the germline V gene. The CDR3: CASNNRANEQFF. The CDR3 DNA follows: TGTGCCAGCAATAACAGGGCCAATGAGCAGTTCTTC.

The chain couples TRBV20-1 to TRBJ2-3, with D maybe TRBD2 (6 bases). Germline loops: CDR1 DFQATT, CDR2 SNEGSKA (reference sequence). The V end lost 0 bases, the J end lost 0 bases, and 10 bases lay between the germline ends. This CDR3 spans 15 amino acids. The CDR3: CSAREGSGSTDTQYF. As DNA, the CDR3 is TGCAGTGCTAGAGAGGGGAGCGGGAGCACAGATACGCAGTATTTT.

The chain uses TRBV5-1 and TRBJ2-1, with 8 nucleotides matching TRBD1. Looked up from germline, CDR1 is SGHRS and CDR2 is YFSETQ. This CDR3 has 15 amino acids. Trimming took 3 bases from V and 4 from J; bases not matched to a gene: 6. The CDR3 spells CASSSRDRNYNEQFF. The CDR3 coding sequence is TGCGCCAGCAGCTCCCGGGACAGGAATTACAATGAGCAGTTCTTC. The full variable domain, completed using reference TRBV5-1 and TRBJ2-1, is KAGVTQTPRYLIKTRGQQVTLSCSPISGHRSVSWYQQTPGQGLQFLFEYFSETQRNKGNFPGRFSGRQFSNSRSEMNVSTLELGDSALYLCASSSRDRNYNEQFFGPGTRLTVL.

This clonotype was picked up a small number of times. CDR3 in amino acids: CASSLVQGNTEAFF. The CDR3 DNA reads as TGTGCCAGCAGCTTAGTACAGGGGAACACTGAAGCTTTCTTT. The rearrangement uses TRBV7-9 and TRBJ1-1, with TRBD1 as a possible D gene (6 bases). CDR1 is SEHNR and CDR2 is FQNEAQ in the germline V gene (reference sequence). V gave up 1 base and J gave up 1 base, with 7 bases separating them. CDR3 size: 14 residues.

This chain connects TRBV7-3 to TRBJ2-5, with TRBD2 matching 7 bases. The germline V gene encodes CDR1 SGHTA and CDR2 FQGTGA. Trimming removed 4 bases from V and 6 bases from J; junction bases left unmatched: 17. The CDR3 contains 17 residues. CDR3: CASSSSVVGGPVKTQYF. The CDR3 nucleotides are TGTGCCAGCAGCTCCAGTGTGGTGGGAGGGCCCGTTAAGACCCAGTACTTC.

The V and J genes are TRBV12-5 and TRBJ2-1; no firm D call. Per germline, CDR1 LGHNT and CDR2 FRNRAP. This CDR3 has 16 amino acids. Deletions cut 0 bases from V and 7 bases from J, with 16 bases between. The CDR3, as DNA: TGTGCTAGTGGTTTGGTACAAGTGGGATTGGGTAATGAGCAGTTCTTC. It translates to CASGLVQVGLGNEQFF.

The chain joins TRBV7-9 to TRBJ2-3; D possibly corresponds to TRBD2 (6 bases). CDR3 length: 11 residues. V shed 11 bases and J shed 4 bases, with 10 bases lying between them. Looked up from germline, CDR1 is SEHNR and CDR2 is FQNEAQ (reference sequence). CDR3 nucleotide sequence: TGTGCCCCGACTAGAGCAGATACGCAGTATTTT. Its protein product is CAPTRADTQYF. Variable domain in full (rest from reference TRBV7-9 and TRBJ2-3): DTGVSQNPRHKITKRGQNVTFRCDPISEHNRLYWYRQTLGQGPEFLTYFQNEAQLEKSRLLSDRFSAERPKGSFSTLEIQRTEQGDSAMYLCAPTRADTQYFGPGTRLTVL.

This chain uses TRBV10-3 with TRBJ2-1; D may match TRBD1 or TRBD2 (7 bases each). Trimming removed 5 bases from V and 5 bases from J, with 16 bases in between. Germline loops: CDR1 ENHRY, CDR2 SYGVKD. This CDR3 comprises 15 residues. DNA of the CDR3: TGTGCCATCAGTCCTAGCGGACAGGAACACAATGAGCAGTTCTTC. Its translation: CAISPSGQEHNEQFF.

V usage is TRBV28 and J usage is TRBJ2-5; TRBD2 matches at 14 bases. Germline V CDR1 and CDR2: MDHEN, SYDVKM. The CDR3 sequence is 16 residues long. The junction had 7 bases not matched to a gene; V was cut back by 6 bases and J by 4 bases. The CDR3 here is CASSSTGTSGRETQYF. The CDR3 DNA reads as TGTGCCAGCAGCTCAACGGGGACTAGCGGGAGAGAGACCCAGTACTTC.

The chain employs TRBV29-1 and TRBJ2-1; D uncertain. Trimming removed 3 bases from V and 0 bases from J, with 12 bases in between. The CDR3 spans 15 residues. Germline loops: CDR1 SQVTM, CDR2 ANQGSEA. The CDR3 nucleotides are TGCAGCGTTGACCCCCAGCGTACCTCCTACAATGAGCAGTTCTTC. The encoded protein is CSVDPQRTSYNEQFF.

The chain carries TRBV2 and TRBJ2-4; TRBD1 might be the D (6 bases). The DNA end favors TRBJ2-7, so the J call may be wrong. Germline CDR1 SNHLY, CDR2 FYNNEI. There are 14 residues in the CDR3. CDR3 DNA sequence: TGTGCCAGCAGTGAACGGACAGCCGCCTACGAGCAGTACTTC. This sequence encodes CASSERTAAYEQYF.

This clonotype was counted a few times. J is TRBJ2-4 and V is TRBV24-1, with D possibly TRBD2 on 5 matching bases. V lost 3 bases and J lost 2, with 7 bases in between. Per germline, CDR1 KGHDR and CDR2 SFDVKD. CDR3 length: 14 residues. The CDR3 protein is CATSDVGTKNIQYF. The CDR3 nucleotides read TGTGCCACCAGTGATGTCGGGACCAAAAACATTCAGTACTTC.

V is TRBV11-2 and J is TRBJ2-3; possibly TRBD1 or TRBD2 for D (5 bases each). V was shortened by 7 bases and J by 4 bases, with 27 bases between the two germline ends. The CDR3 has 18 amino acids. Germline CDR1 reads SGHAT; CDR2 reads FQNNGV. The CDR3 DNA follows: TGTGCCAGCACCACCCTTGCCAAGGCCACTTCGGGACCAGATACGCAGTATTTT. Encoded protein: CASTTLAKATSGPDTQYF.

The gene calls are TRBV27 and TRBJ2-7; D not certain. Germline CDR1 and CDR2: MNHEY and SMNVEV (reference sequence). Trimming took off 2 bases at V and 0 bases at J, with 8 bases between the two ends. The CDR3 covers 14 residues. CDR3 DNA: TGTGCCAGCAGTTTAGCTCCCCACTCCTACGAGCAGTACTTC. As protein: CASSLAPHSYEQYF.